This is a list of T cell receptor beta chains from one sample in a study of shared clonotypes between healthy human individuals. Measured with immunoSEQ multiplex PCR; TCRdb has only the in-frame clones, and not every one. This table holds over a million clones, roughly 96% found once. The specimen was naive CD4+ T cells sorted from blood. Receptor source: a young man in good health. The CDR3 runs from the conserved cysteine through the conserved F or W.

j_gene	len	v_gene	CDR3aa
TRBJ1-5	13	TRBV5-1	CASSEGWGQPQHF
TRBJ2-7	14	TRBV11-2	CASSLGTGSYEQYF
TRBJ2-1	13	TRBV6-4	CASSATGPSGQFF
TRBJ2-7	15	TRBV5-1	CASSLGLAAFYEQYF
TRBJ1-5	14	TRBV28	CASTQSPRGQPQHF
TRBJ2-7	14	TRBV18	CASSPTRQTYEQYF
TRBJ1-1	14	TRBV6-6	CASRTGTVNTEAFF
TRBJ2-5	12	TRBV25-1	CASGGVLGTQYF
TRBJ1-5	13	TRBV10-3	CAISEAGDQPQHF
TRBJ2-7	15	TRBV7-9	CASSPSLRSSYEQYF
TRBJ2-7	15	TRBV28	CASSLRRQGAHEQYF
TRBJ2-5	13	TRBV25-1	CASKPTGAETQYF
TRBJ2-4	12	TRBV28	CASSLGGGIQYF
TRBJ1-2	13	TRBV5-1	CASSIKAGHGYTF
TRBJ2-3	14	TRBV27	CASSLQSPVDTQYF
TRBJ1-5	15	TRBV27	CASSPDVRPSAPQHF
TRBJ2-5	14	TRBV7-6	CASSLGRAGQTQYF
TRBJ2-1	14	TRBV4-1	CASSLGTTSKQRFF
TRBJ1-4	15	TRBV7-2	CASRARQKLNEKLFF
TRBJ2-7	14	TRBV27	CASSFRSEAYEQYF
TRBJ2-1	15	TRBV11-2	CASSPRLAGVNEQFF
TRBJ2-1	17	TRBV10-3	CATLAEITSGRSHEQFF
TRBJ1-2	14	TRBV4-1	CASSQDRGVYGYTF
TRBJ1-1	16	TRBV14	CASSQVLPGLFTEAFF
TRBJ2-5	14	TRBV27	CASSSAGPTATQYF
TRBJ2-2	19	TRBV5-1	CASSPTGGAVTGNTGELFF
TRBJ2-7	14	TRBV28	CASSTPGKYYEQYF
TRBJ2-1	15	TRBV5-1	CASSLASGAYNEQFF
TRBJ2-3	13	TRBV2	CASTARKTDTQYF
TRBJ2-1	15	TRBV28	CASSLITSGNSEQFF
TRBJ2-5	17	TRBV4-3	CASSQVGEGRARETQYF
TRBJ1-2	15	TRBV21-1	CASSLQGQQDYGYTF
TRBJ1-2	15	TRBV14	CASSPWNLGNYGYTF
TRBJ1-1	14	TRBV5-8	CASSEEGLSTEAFF
TRBJ2-7	15	TRBV18	CASSPSGRGSYEQYF
TRBJ1-2	13	TRBV19	CASSRQVGDGYTF
TRBJ2-2	13	TRBV29-1	CSVSRTDTGELFF
TRBJ1-2	13	TRBV29-1	CSASREGPYGYTF
TRBJ2-3	14	TRBV7-2	CASSMDPTTDTQYF
TRBJ2-7	10	TRBV28	CASLRRHLHF
TRBJ2-1	12	TRBV29-1	CSAYPGGFEQFF